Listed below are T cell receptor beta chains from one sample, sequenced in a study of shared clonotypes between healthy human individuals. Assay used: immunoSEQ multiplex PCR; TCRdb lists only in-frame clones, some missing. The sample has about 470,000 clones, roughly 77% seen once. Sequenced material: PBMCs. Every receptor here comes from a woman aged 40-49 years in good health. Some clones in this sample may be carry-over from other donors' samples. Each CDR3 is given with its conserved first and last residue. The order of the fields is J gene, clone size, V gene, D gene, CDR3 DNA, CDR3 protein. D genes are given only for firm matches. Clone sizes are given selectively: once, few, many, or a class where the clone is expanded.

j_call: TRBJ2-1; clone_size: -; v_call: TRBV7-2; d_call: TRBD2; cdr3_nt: TGTGCCAGCAGCTTAGGGGGGACTAGCGGGAGTTTGCCGCAGTTCTTC; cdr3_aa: CASSLGGTSGSLPQFF
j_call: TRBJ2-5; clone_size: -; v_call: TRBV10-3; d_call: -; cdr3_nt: TGTGCCATCAGTGAGTCAGGGGGAGGGCGAGAGACCCAGTACTTC; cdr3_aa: CAISESGGGRETQYF
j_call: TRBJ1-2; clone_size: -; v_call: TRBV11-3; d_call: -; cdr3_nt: TGTGCCAGCAACCGCAGCTATGGCTACACCTTC; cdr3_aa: CASNRSYGYTF
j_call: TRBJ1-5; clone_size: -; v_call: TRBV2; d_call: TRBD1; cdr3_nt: TGTGCCAGCAGTCGGGACAGGGGAATCGGCAATCAGCCCCAGCATTTT; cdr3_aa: CASSRDRGIGNQPQHF
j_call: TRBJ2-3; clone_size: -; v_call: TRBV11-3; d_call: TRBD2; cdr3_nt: TGTGCCAGCAGCCTCGGGACTAGCCAAAGCACAGATACGCAGTATTTT; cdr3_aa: CASSLGTSQSTDTQYF
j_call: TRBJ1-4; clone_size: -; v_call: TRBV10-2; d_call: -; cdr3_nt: TGCGCCAGCAGTGGACCGGAGGGGCGAGATAATGAAAAACTGTTTTTT; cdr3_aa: CASSGPEGRDNEKLFF
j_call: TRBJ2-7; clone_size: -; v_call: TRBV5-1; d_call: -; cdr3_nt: TGCGCCAGCAGCTTGGACCCAGTCTACGAGCAGTACTTC; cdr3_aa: CASSLDPVYEQYF
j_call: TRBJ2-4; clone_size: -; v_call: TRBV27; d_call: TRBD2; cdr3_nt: TGTGCCAGCAGTATTATAGCGGGAGAGGAAGGCAAAAACATTCAGTACTTC; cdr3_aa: CASSIIAGEEGKNIQYF
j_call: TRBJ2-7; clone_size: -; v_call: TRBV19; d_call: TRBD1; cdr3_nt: TGTGCCAGTAGTCGACAGGGATCCTACGAGCAGTACTTC; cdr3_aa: CASSRQGSYEQYF
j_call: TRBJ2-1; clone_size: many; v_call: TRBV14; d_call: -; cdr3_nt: TGTGCCAGCAGCCAAGTGGGGGTTGAGCAGTTCTTC; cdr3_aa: CASSQVGVEQFF
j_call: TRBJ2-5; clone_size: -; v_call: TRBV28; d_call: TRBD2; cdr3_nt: TGTGCCAGCAGTTTGTCAGGGCGGGAGGGTGATCAAGAGACCCAGTACTTC; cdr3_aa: CASSLSGREGDQETQYF
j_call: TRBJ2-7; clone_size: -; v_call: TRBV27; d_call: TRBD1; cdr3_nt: TGTGCCAGCAGCGCCTGGGACAGGGTACCCTACGAGCAGTACTTC; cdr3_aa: CASSAWDRVPYEQYF
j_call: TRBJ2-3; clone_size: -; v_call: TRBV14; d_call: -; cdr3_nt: TGTGCCAGCAGCCAAGATCGGGCGTTCGCTACGCAGTATTTT; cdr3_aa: CASSQDRAFATQYF
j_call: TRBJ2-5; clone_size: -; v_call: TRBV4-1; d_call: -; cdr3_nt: TGCGCCAGCAGCCAAGTCGGGAAGGTGGAGACCCAGTACTTC; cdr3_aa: CASSQVGKVETQYF
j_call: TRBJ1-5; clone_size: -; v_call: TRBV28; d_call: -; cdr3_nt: TGTGCCAGCAGTCACCCGGGACAGCCCCAGCATTTT; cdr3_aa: CASSHPGQPQHF
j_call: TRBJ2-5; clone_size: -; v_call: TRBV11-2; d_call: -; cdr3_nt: TGTGCCAGCAGCTTAGGGGGGGGACAGTCGGAGACCCAGTACTTC; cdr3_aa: CASSLGGGQSETQYF
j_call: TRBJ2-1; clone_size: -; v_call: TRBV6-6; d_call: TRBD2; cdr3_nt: TGTGCCAGCAGCCTGACTAGCGAGGATGAGCAGTTCTTC; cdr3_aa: CASSLTSEDEQFF
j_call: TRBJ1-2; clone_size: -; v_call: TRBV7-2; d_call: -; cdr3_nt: TGTGCCAGCAGCTTAGTTCCGGGGGGAGTAGGCTATGGCTACACCTTC; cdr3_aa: CASSLVPGGVGYGYTF
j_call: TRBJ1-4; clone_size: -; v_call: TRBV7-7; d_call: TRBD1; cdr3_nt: TGTGCTAGCAGCCCAGGGGGTTCTAATGAAAAACTGTTTTTT; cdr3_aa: CASSPGGSNEKLFF
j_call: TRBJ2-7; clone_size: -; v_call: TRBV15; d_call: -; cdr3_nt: TGTGCCACCAGCAGAGGATCGACAGCACCTTACGAGCAGTACTTC; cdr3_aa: CATSRGSTAPYEQYF
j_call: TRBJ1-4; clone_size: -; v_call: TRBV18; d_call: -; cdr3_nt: TGTGCCAGCTCACCAAGACAGATACGAAGTAATGAAAAACTGTTTTTT; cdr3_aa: CASSPRQIRSNEKLFF
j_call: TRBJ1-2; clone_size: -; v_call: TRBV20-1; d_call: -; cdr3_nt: TGCAGTGCTAGAGATGGTTGGGGCTACACCTTC; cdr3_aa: CSARDGWGYTF
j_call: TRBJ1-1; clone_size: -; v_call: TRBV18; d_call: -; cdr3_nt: TGTGCCAGCTCACCAAGAGGGCGGGGGACTGAAGCTTTCTTT; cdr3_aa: CASSPRGRGTEAFF
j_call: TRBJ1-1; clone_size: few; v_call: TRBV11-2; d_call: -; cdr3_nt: TGTGCCAGCAGCCACGGCAGGGTGATGAACACTGAAGCTTTCTTT; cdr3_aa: CASSHGRVMNTEAFF
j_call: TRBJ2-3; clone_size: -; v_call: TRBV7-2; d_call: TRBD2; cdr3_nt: TGTGCCAGCAGCTTTAGCTGGGGAGGGGGCACAGATACGCAGTATTTT; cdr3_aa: CASSFSWGGGTDTQYF
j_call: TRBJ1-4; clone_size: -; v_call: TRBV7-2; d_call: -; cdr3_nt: TGTGCCAGCAGCTGGGCAGGGGATGAAAAACTGTTTTTT; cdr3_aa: CASSWAGDEKLFF
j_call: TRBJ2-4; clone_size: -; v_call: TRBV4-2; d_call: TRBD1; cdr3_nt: TGTGCCAGCAGCCAAGCCCAGGGGGCTACCCACATTCAGTACTTC; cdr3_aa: CASSQAQGATHIQYF
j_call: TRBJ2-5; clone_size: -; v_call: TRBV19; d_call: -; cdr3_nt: TGTGCCAGTAGCGCAACAGGAGAGCAGGAGACCCAGTACTTC; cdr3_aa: CASSATGEQETQYF
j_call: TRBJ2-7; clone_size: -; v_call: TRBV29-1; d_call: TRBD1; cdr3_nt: TGCAGCGTTGAGGAGGGGGCCCCGGGACAGGGGGCGTACGAGCAGTACTTC; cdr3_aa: CSVEEGAPGQGAYEQYF
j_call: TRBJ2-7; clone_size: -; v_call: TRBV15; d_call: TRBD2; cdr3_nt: TGTGCCACCAGCAGAGGGGCTAGCGGCCCCTACGAGCAGTACTTC; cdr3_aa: CATSRGASGPYEQYF
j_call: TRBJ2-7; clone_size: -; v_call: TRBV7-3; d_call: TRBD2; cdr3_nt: TGTGCCAACAGCCCCGGGACTAGCGGGAGTCGGGAGCAGTACTTC; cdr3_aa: CANSPGTSGSREQYF
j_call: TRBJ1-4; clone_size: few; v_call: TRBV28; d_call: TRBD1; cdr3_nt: TGTGCCAGCAGTTTACAGGGGGGGAGTGAAAAACTGTTTTTT; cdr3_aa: CASSLQGGSEKLFF
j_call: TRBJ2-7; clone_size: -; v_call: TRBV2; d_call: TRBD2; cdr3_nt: TGTGCCAGCAGCACGGGACTACCCTACGAGCAGTACTTC; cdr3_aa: CASSTGLPYEQYF
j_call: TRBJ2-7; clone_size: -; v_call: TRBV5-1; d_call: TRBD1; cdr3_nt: TGCGCCAGCAGAAGGACAGGGGATTCCTACGAGCAGTACTTC; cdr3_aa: CASRRTGDSYEQYF
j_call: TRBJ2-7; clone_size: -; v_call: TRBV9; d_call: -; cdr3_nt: TGTGCCAGCAGCCTGAGGGGGGACAGAGCCTCCTACGAGCAGTACTTC; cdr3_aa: CASSLRGDRASYEQYF
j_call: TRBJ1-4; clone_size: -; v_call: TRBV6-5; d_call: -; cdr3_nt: TGTGCCAGCAGGGGGGACCCGAATGAAAAACTGTTTTTT; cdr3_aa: CASRGDPNEKLFF